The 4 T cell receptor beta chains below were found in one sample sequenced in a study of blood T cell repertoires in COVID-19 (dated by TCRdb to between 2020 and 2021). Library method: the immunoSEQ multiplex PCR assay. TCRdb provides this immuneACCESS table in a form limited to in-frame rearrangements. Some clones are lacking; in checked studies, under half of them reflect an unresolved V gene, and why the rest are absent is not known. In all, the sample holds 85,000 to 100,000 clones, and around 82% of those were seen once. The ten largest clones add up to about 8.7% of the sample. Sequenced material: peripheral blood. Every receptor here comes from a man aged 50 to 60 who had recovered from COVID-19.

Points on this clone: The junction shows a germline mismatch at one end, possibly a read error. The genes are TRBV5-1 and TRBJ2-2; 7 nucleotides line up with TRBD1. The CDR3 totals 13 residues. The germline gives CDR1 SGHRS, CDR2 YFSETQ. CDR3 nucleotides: TGCGCCAGCACCAGGGGGAACCCCGGGGAGCTGTTTTTT. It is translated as CASTRGNPGELFF.

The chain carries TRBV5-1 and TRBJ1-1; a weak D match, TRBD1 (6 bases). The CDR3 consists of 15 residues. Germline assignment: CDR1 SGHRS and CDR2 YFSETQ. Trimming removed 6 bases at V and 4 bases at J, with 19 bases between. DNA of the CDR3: TGCGCCAGCAAGGGGGGGCAGACAAGTAGCACTGAAGCTTTCTTT. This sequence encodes CASKGGQTSSTEAFF.

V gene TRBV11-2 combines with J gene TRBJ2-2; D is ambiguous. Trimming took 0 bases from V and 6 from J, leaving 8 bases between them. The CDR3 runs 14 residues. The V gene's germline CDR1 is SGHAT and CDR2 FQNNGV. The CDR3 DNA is TGTGCCAGCAGCTTAGATCTGGCGGCCGGGGAGCTGTTTTTT. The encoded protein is CASSLDLAAGELFF.

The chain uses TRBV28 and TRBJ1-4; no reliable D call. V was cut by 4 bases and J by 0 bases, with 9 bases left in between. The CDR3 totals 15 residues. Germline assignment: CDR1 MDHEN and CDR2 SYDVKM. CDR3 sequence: CASSSYTATNEKLFF. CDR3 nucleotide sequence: TGTGCCAGCAGTTCCTACACAGCAACTAATGAAAAACTGTTTTTT.